Below, 29 T cell receptor beta chains from the same sample are listed, as sequenced in a study of OX40 agonist ivuxolimab in advanced cancers. TCRdb's copy holds only in-frame clones and misses some; the assay was immunoSEQ multiplex PCR. The sample shows tens of thousands of clones, around 86% of them seen only once. The sequencing here drew on CD4+ or CD8+ T cells sorted from blood, taken in a trial of the OX40 agonist ivuxolimab. The receptors here all came from an adult with an advanced solid tumor such as melanoma, head and neck, liver or kidney cancer.

The table lists this clone with a few counts. The chain joins TRBV6-5 to TRBJ1-1, with D perhaps matching TRBD1 (5 bases). The CDR3 is made up of 13 amino acids. V was clipped by 7 bases and J by 0 bases, with 9 bases between them. Germline assignment: CDR1 MNHEY and CDR2 SVGAGI. The CDR3 DNA follows: TGTGCCAGCACTGGGACGTTGAACACTGAAGCTTTCTTT. This sequence encodes CASTGTLNTEAFF.

The V call is TRBV7-9, the J call TRBJ1-2, with 7 bases fitting TRBD1. The CDR3 runs to 13 residues. CDR1 is SEHNR and CDR2 is FQNEAQ in the germline V gene (reference sequence). The junction had 4 bases not matched to a gene; V was cut back by 5 bases and J by 4 bases. CDR3 region: CASSPGGLYGYTF. CDR3 bases: TGTGCCAGCAGCCCAGGGGGACTCTATGGCTACACCTTC.

This chain links TRBV5-1 with TRBJ2-5, with 7 bases lining up with TRBD1. CDR3 length equals 14 residues. Germline trimming cut 2 bases from V and 4 bases from J; bases unmatched to any gene: 5. Germline V gene sequence: CDR1 SGHRS, CDR2 YFSETQ. CDR3 coding DNA: TGCGCCAGCAGCTTTGGACAGGATAGAGAGACCCAGTACTTC. Its translation: CASSFGQDRETQYF. Full variable domain (missing parts from reference TRBV5-1 and TRBJ2-5): KAGVTQTPRYLIKTRGQQVTLSCSPISGHRSVSWYQQTPGQGLQFLFEYFSETQRNKGNFPGRFSGRQFSNSRSEMNVSTLELGDSALYLCASSFGQDRETQYFGPGTRLLVL.

V gene TRBV27 combines with J gene TRBJ2-5; TRBD1 aligns across 8 bases. Germline V gene data show CDR1 as MNHEY and CDR2 as SMNVEV (reference sequence). J lost 1 base, V lost 4 bases, and 5 bases had no gene match. The CDR3 has 15 residues. The DNA for the CDR3 is TGTGCCAGCAGTTCCGGGACAGGTTTCCAAGAGACCCAGTACTTC. Protein product: CASSSGTGFQETQYF.

The genes are TRBV28 and TRBJ2-5; TRBD2 matches 8 bases. The germline V gene has CDR1 MDHEN and CDR2 SYDVKM. V dropped 5 bases and J dropped 2; count of bases not matched to a gene: 7. The CDR3 runs 15 residues. The CDR3 loop is CASSPLGRGQETQYF. The CDR3 coding sequence is TGTGCCAGCAGTCCCCTCGGGAGGGGTCAAGAGACCCAGTACTTC.

This chain links TRBV2 with TRBJ2-5; 12 bases fit TRBD2. The length of the CDR3 is 15 residues. After removal of 4 bases from V and 5 bases from J, the junction contained 5 bases not matched to a gene. Germline V gives CDR1 SNHLY, CDR2 FYNNEI. The CDR3 reads CASSGLAGAVETQYF. The CDR3, as DNA: TGTGCCAGCAGTGGACTAGCGGGAGCGGTGGAGACCCAGTACTTC.

Comments on this clone: The same CDR3 arises from other DNA sequences in this sample as well. The chain recombines TRBV27 with TRBJ2-3; the match to TRBD1 covers 10 bases. CDR1 and CDR2 from the germline V gene are MNHEY and SMNVEV (reference sequence). After removal of 6 bases from V and 5 bases from J, the junction contained 5 bases not matched to a gene. The length of the CDR3 is 14 residues. CDR3 sequence: CASSRDRGLDTQYF. In nucleotides, the CDR3 is TGTGCCAGCAGCCGGGACAGGGGTTTAGATACGCAGTATTTT.

V gene TRBV11-3 combines with J gene TRBJ1-2; possibly TRBD1 for D (5 bases). This CDR3 is 14 amino acids long. Germline V gives CDR1 SGHNT, CDR2 YENEEA. Trimming pared 5 bases from V and 0 bases from J, leaving 10 bases between. The CDR3 sequence: CASSAGPTNYGYTF. The CDR3 DNA sequence: TGTGCCAGCAGCGCGGGACCTACTAACTATGGCTACACCTTC.

The chain joins TRBV15 to TRBJ2-4, with 9 bases that match TRBD1. The CDR3 has 17 amino acids. With 5 bases clipped from V and 9 bases from J, the junction kept 17 bases outside the gene matches. Germline values: CDR1 LNHNV, CDR2 YYDKDF (reference sequence). For the CDR3, the DNA is TGTGCCACCAGCTCGGTCACCAACAGGGGGCGCGAAAGCATTCAGTACTTC. Its protein product is CATSSVTNRGRESIQYF.

This clone was seen a single time. The rearrangement uses TRBV4-1 and TRBJ2-5; 9 positions match TRBD1. The DNA end lines up better with TRBJ2-7; the J call may be wrong. Germline CDR1 and CDR2: MGHRA and YSYEKL. There are 15 residues in the CDR3. The CDR3 DNA sequence: TGCGCCAGCAGCCTAGGGACAGGGACTTACTACGAGCAGTACTTC. Protein sequence: CASSLGTGTYYEQYF.

The rearrangement joins TRBV11-2 to TRBJ2-1; 13 bases line up with TRBD2. The J segment lost 11 bases and the V segment lost 3 bases, leaving 4 bases of the junction unmatched. The CDR3 loop spans 14 amino acids. Germline CDR1 reads SGHAT; CDR2 reads FQNNGV. The CDR3: CASSFGLAGVKQFF. CDR3 sequence (DNA): TGTGCCAGCAGCTTCGGACTAGCGGGAGTGAAGCAGTTCTTC.

The chain uses TRBV19 and TRBJ2-7; no clear D. Between the trimmed V and J ends, which lost 3 bases and 3 bases, there was a span of 9 bases. CDR1 is LNHDA and CDR2 is SQIVND in the germline V gene (reference sequence). The CDR3 sequence is 13 residues long. The CDR3 is CASSIRDGYEQYF. In DNA form, the CDR3 reads TGTGCCAGTAGTATCCGCGACGGCTACGAGCAGTACTTC.

This clone has a single count. This chain links TRBV5-5 with TRBJ2-3; D is uncertain. The CDR3 totals 12 residues. Trimming removed 5 bases from V and 2 bases from J, with 6 bases in between. Germline V gene data show CDR1 as SGHKS and CDR2 as YYEKEE (reference sequence). The CDR3 reads CASSTDTDTQYF. The CDR3, as DNA: TGTGCCAGCAGTACCGACACAGATACGCAGTATTTT.

V usage is TRBV29-1 and J usage is TRBJ2-5; D uncertain. V lost 6 bases and J 4 bases, leaving 12 bases between the germline ends. The CDR3 is made up of 12 amino acids. CDR1 SQVTM and CDR2 ANQGSEA come from the germline V gene. This CDR3 reads CSVTQWGETQYF. In nucleotides, the CDR3 is TGCAGCGTCACACAATGGGGAGAGACCCAGTACTTC. Variable domain in full (rest from reference TRBV29-1 and TRBJ2-5): SAVISQKPSRDICQRGTSLTIQCQVDSQVTMMFWYRQQPGQSLTLIATANQGSEATYESGFVIDKFPISRPNLTFSTLTVSNMSPEDSSIYLCSVTQWGETQYFGPGTRLLVL.

The genes are TRBV10-3 and TRBJ2-5, with TRBD2 matching 15 bases. The V gene end was trimmed by 3 bases and the J gene end by 1 base; junction bases not matched to a gene: 21. In germline, CDR1 is ENHRY, CDR2 SYGVKD. The CDR3 loop spans 23 amino acids. The CDR3 DNA sequence: TGTGCCATCAGTGACCCCTGGCAGGGCGGGAGGACTAGCGGGAGGGCCGGCCAAGAGACCCAGTACTTC. Amino acid sequence: CAISDPWQGGRTSGRAGQETQYF.

V and J are TRBV6-1 and TRBJ2-1; 11 bases are a match to TRBD2. Unmatched junction bases numbered 5, after V lost 6 bases and J lost 4 bases. The CDR3 is made up of 15 amino acids. Germline CDR1 and CDR2: MNHNS and SASEGT. The DNA for the CDR3 is TGTGCCAGCAGCACGGGACTAGCGGTGTACAATGAGCAGTTCTTC. It specifies CASSTGLAVYNEQFF.

This clone was recorded a few times. CDR3 residues: CASSASNGYGEAFF. For the CDR3, the DNA is TGTGCCAGCAGCGCCAGCAACGGTTATGGTGAAGCTTTCTTT. This rearrangement joins TRBV9 to TRBJ1-1; no clear D. CDR3 length: 14 residues. The germline V gene encodes CDR1 SGDLS and CDR2 YYNGEE. V lost 3 bases and J lost 7, with 16 bases in between.

In its sample, this clone was seen once. The chain couples TRBV9 to TRBJ2-2; TRBD1 agrees at 9 bases. J lost 5 bases, V lost 3 bases, and 5 bases had no gene match. This CDR3 spans 15 amino acids. Germline CDR1 and CDR2: SGDLS and YYNGEE. This CDR3 reads CASSGRQGGTGELFF. For the CDR3, the DNA is TGTGCCAGCAGCGGTCGACAGGGGGGAACCGGGGAGCTGTTTTTT. The variable domain in full, completed from reference TRBV9 and TRBJ2-2, reads DSGVTQTPKHLITATGQRVTLRCSPRSGDLSVYWYQQSLDQGLQFLIQYYNGEERAKGNILERFSAQQFPDLHSELNLSSLELGDSALYFCASSGRQGGTGELFFGEGSRLTVL.

The J gene is TRBJ2-1, the V gene TRBV30, with TRBD2 identical over 9 bases. Germline V gene sequence: CDR1 GTSNPN, CDR2 SVGIG (reference sequence). The CDR3 length is 14 residues. The trim removed 7 bases at V and 6 bases at J, leaving 10 bases unmatched. In DNA, the CDR3 is TGTGCCTCCGTAGGTTTTAGCGGGAGCAATGAGCAGTTCTTC. Translated, it gives CASVGFSGSNEQFF.

This clone came up once. The rearrangement uses TRBV6-1 and TRBJ2-7, with 9 bases identical to TRBD1. The ends lost 4 bases at V and 4 bases at J; junction bases unmatched: 5. The length of the CDR3 is 14 residues. CDR1 and CDR2 (germline): MNHNS, SASEGT. This CDR3 reads CASSGPTGGYEQYF. For the CDR3, the DNA is TGTGCCAGCAGTGGCCCGACAGGGGGGTACGAGCAGTACTTC.

The chain is built from TRBV18 and TRBJ2-1; TRBD2 matches at 7 bases. The CDR3 covers 17 residues. V lost 5 bases, J lost 0 bases, and 10 bases stayed unmatched. Germline assignment: CDR1 KGHSH and CDR2 LQKENI. The CDR3 DNA follows: TGTGCCAGCTCATCTACGGCGCGGGGGAGCTCCTACAATGAGCAGTTCTTC. Its protein product is CASSSTARGSSYNEQFF. Combining the CDR3 with reference TRBV18 and TRBJ2-1 gives the whole variable domain NAGVMQNPRHLVRRRGQEARLRCSPMKGHSHVYWYRQLPEEGLKFMVYLQKENIIDESGMPKERFSAEFPKEGPSILRIQQVVRGDSAAYFCASSSTARGSSYNEQFFGPGTRLTVL.

J is TRBJ1-1 and V is TRBV5-1; 7 bases line up with TRBD1. This CDR3 contains 18 residues. Germline V gives CDR1 SGHRS, CDR2 YFSETQ. Losses at the gene ends were 4 bases for V and 5 bases for J; bases not matched to a gene: 20. The CDR3 here is CASSQINAAGGTITEAFF. CDR3 coding DNA: TGCGCCAGCAGCCAGATAAACGCCGCAGGGGGAACCATAACTGAAGCTTTCTTT.

The chain combines TRBV4-2 with TRBJ1-2; D uncertain. V shed 0 bases and J shed 0 bases, with 14 bases lying between them. CDR1 is LGHNA and CDR2 is YNFKEQ in the germline V gene. The CDR3 loop spans 17 amino acids. The DNA for the CDR3 is TGTGCCAGCAGCCAAGAGGGTTGGGGAGTTACTAACTATGGCTACACCTTC. Amino acids: CASSQEGWGVTNYGYTF.

This clone was seen only once. V is TRBV11-2 and J is TRBJ2-7; D is perhaps TRBD2 (6 bases). V lost 2 bases to trimming and J lost 6 bases, with 26 bases between them. CDR1 and CDR2 from the germline V gene are SGHAT and FQNNGV. This CDR3 contains 18 residues. Here the CDR3 reads CASSLKGLGARLEGEQYF. Here the CDR3 DNA reads TGTGCCAGCAGCTTAAAGGGATTAGGGGCTCGATTGGAGGGCGAGCAGTACTTC.

V gene TRBV6-4 combines with J gene TRBJ2-1; 7 nucleotides agree with TRBD2. With 5 bases clipped from V and 3 bases from J, the junction kept 10 bases outside the gene matches. Germline V gene data show CDR1 as MRHNA and CDR2 as SNTAGT. The CDR3 is 16 residues long. CDR3 bases: TGTGCCAGCAGTAAACCTAGCGGAGCTAACTACAATGAGCAGTTCTTC. This gives the protein CASSKPSGANYNEQFF.

The chain uses TRBV28 and TRBJ2-1; 10 bases are a match to TRBD1. V lost 7 bases, J lost 9 bases, and 18 bases stayed unmatched. CDR1 and CDR2 from the germline V gene are MDHEN and SYDVKM. The CDR3 sequence is 17 residues long. The CDR3: CASTAAADRGRSSEQFF. The CDR3 coding sequence is TGTGCCAGCACCGCTGCCGCAGACAGGGGGCGGTCAAGTGAGCAGTTCTTC. Supplemented by reference TRBV28 and TRBJ2-1, the full variable domain reads DVKVTQSSRYLVKRTGEKVFLECVQDMDHENMFWYRQDPGLGLRLIYFSYDVKMKEKGDIPEGYSVSREKKERFSLILESASTNQTSMYLCASTAAADRGRSSEQFFGPGTRLTVL.

The chain combines TRBV5-1 with TRBJ2-3; D may be TRBD1 (5 bases). V was trimmed by 0 bases and J by 0 bases, leaving 8 bases between them. This CDR3 comprises 15 residues. Looked up from germline, CDR1 is SGHRS and CDR2 is YFSETQ. CDR3 in amino acids: CASSLGQYSTDTQYF. The CDR3 DNA follows: TGCGCCAGCAGCTTGGGACAGTACAGCACAGATACGCAGTATTTT. The whole variable domain, filled in from reference TRBV5-1 and TRBJ2-3, reads KAGVTQTPRYLIKTRGQQVTLSCSPISGHRSVSWYQQTPGQGLQFLFEYFSETQRNKGNFPGRFSGRQFSNSRSEMNVSTLELGDSALYLCASSLGQYSTDTQYFGPGTRLTVL.

The V gene is TRBV7-9, the J gene TRBJ1-2; maybe TRBD1 (6 bases). The V end was cut by 4 bases, the J end by 2 bases, with 11 bases between. Per germline, CDR1 SEHNR and CDR2 FQNEAQ (reference sequence). The CDR3 is 14 amino acids. The CDR3 DNA is TGTGCCAGCAGCTCCGGACAGACAAACTATGGCTACACCTTC. Its translation: CASSSGQTNYGYTF.

With regard to this clone: The same CDR3 also results from other DNA sequences found in this sample. The genes are TRBV15 and TRBJ2-5, with a tentative D call TRBD1 (5 bases). Trimming cost V 0 bases and J 3 bases, with 11 bases left between them. The CDR3 is made up of 15 amino acids. In germline, CDR1 is LNHNV, CDR2 YYDKDF (reference sequence). The CDR3 here is CATSRDRRVEETQYF. CDR3 coding DNA: TGTGCCACCAGCAGAGATCGCAGGGTTGAAGAGACCCAGTACTTC.